Included here is one T cell receptor (beta chain) sequence, with context. The CDR3 length is 13 residues. The germline V gene encodes CDR1 SQVTM and CDR2 ANQGSEA. V lost 8 bases, J lost 6 bases, and 19 bases lay in between. Only in-frame clones appear in the TCRdb table, and some are missing; sequencing was by immunoSEQ multiplex PCR. The sample contains some 260,000 clones, roughly 80% of which appear only once. This sample was taken from a study of blood T cell repertoires in COVID-19. Sequenced sample: PBMCs or T cells enriched from blood (not recorded which). The chain employs TRBV29-1 and TRBJ1-2; D not certain. This receptor was identified in a man between 25 and 39 years old with acute COVID-19. The CDR3: CSCAMRELHGYTF. As DNA, the CDR3 is TGCAGCTGCGCCATGAGGGAGCTCCATGGCTACACCTTC. Complete variable domain (other parts from reference TRBV29-1 and TRBJ1-2): SAVISQKPSRDICQRGTSLTIQCQVDSQVTMMFWYRQQPGQSLTLIATANQGSEATYESGFVIDKFPISRPNLTFSTLTVSNMSPEDSSIYLCSCAMRELHGYTFGSGTRLTVV.